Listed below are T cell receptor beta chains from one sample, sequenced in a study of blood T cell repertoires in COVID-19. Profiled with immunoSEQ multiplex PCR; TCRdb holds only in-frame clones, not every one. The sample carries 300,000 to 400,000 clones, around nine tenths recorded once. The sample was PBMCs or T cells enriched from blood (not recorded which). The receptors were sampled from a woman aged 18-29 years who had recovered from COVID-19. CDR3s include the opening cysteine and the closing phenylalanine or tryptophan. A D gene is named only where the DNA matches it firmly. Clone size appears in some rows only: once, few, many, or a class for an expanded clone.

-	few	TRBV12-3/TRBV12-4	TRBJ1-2	TGTGCCAGCAGTTTACAGGGGCCCTATGGCTACACCTTC	CASSLQGPYGYTF
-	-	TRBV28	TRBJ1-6	TGTGCCAGCAGTTTATCAGATAATTCACCCCTCCACTTT	CASSLSDNSPLHF
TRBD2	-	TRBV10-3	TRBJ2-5	TGTGCCATCAGTGATCGGGGGGGGCCGGAGACCCAGTACTTC	CAISDRGGPETQYF
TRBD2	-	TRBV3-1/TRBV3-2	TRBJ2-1	TGTGCCAGCAGCCAAGTGTTAGTAGGGACTAGCAACAATGAGCAGTTCTTC	CASSQVLVGTSNNEQFF
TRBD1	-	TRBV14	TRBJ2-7	TGTGCCAGCAGCGGCGGACAGGGTTTATACGAGCAGTACTTC	CASSGGQGLYEQYF
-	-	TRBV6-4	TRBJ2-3	TGTGCCAGCAGTGACTCCAACTCCGGGGGTCCAGATACGCAGTATTTT	CASSDSNSGGPDTQYF
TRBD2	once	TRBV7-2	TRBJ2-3	TGTGCCAGCAGCTTGGGGCCTAGCGGATCAGATACGCAGTATTTT	CASSLGPSGSDTQYF
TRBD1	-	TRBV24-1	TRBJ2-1	TGTGCCACCAGTGATTGGACAGGGGCGGGGTACAATGAGCAGTTCTTC	CATSDWTGAGYNEQFF
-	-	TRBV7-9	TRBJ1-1	TGTGCCAGCAACCTTGCGGTACCAGCAAAACACACTGAAGCTTTCTTT	CASNLAVPAKHTEAFF
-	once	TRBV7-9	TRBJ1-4	TGTGCCAGCAGCTTTGACGGGGGGACTAATGAAAAACTGTTTTTT	CASSFDGGTNEKLFF
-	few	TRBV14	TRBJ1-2	TGTGCCAGCTGTCCTGGAGGTTCTCACTATGGCTACACCTTC	CASCPGGSHYGYTF
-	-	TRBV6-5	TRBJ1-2	TGTGCCAGCAGTTACACGGGATACTATGGCTACACCTTC	CASSYTGYYGYTF
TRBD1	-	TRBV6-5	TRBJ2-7	TGTGCCAGCAGGGGAGACAGGGCTCGGGAGCAGTACTTC	CASRGDRAREQYF
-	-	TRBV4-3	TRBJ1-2	TGCGCCAGCAGCCAAGACCAGGTATTGGAAGGCTACACCTTC	CASSQDQVLEGYTF
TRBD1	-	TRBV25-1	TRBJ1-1	TGTGCCAGCAGGGGGACAGGGGACACTGAAGCTTTCTTT	CASRGTGDTEAFF
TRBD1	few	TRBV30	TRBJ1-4	TGTGCCTGGAGTGCTTTGAATCAATGGACAGGACCAGATGAAAAACTGTTTTTT	CAWSALNQWTGPDEKLFF
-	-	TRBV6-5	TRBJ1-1	TGTGCCAGCCCTTCTGTTGCGGGTCGGGCTGAAGCTTTCTTT	CASPSVAGRAEAFF
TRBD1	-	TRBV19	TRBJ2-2	TGTGCCAGTCTCCGGGACAGGGAAGGGGAGCTGTTTTTT	CASLRDREGELFF
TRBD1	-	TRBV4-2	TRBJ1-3	TGTGCCAGCAGCCAAGCCTACAGGGGGGCTGGAAACACCATATATTTT	CASSQAYRGAGNTIYF
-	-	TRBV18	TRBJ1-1	TGTGCCAGCTCACAGGGGGACACTGAAGCTTTCTTT	CASSQGDTEAFF
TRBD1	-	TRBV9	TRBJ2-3	TGTGCCAGCAGCCCGAGACAGGGGTTGACAGATACGCAGTATTTT	CASSPRQGLTDTQYF
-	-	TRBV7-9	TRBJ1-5	TGTGCCAGCAGCTTTTGGGGGGAAAGGGGCAATCAGCCCCAGCATTTT	CASSFWGERGNQPQHF
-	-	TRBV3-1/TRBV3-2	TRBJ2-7	TGTGCCAGCAGCCCGAGGAGGGCACGCGAGCAGTACTTC	CASSPRRAREQYF
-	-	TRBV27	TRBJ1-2	TGTGCCAGCAGTTTAAAGCCTAACTATGGCTACACCTTC	CASSLKPNYGYTF
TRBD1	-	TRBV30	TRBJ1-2	TGTGCCTGGAGCGAAGGACAGGGGGATCATGGCTACACCTTC	CAWSEGQGDHGYTF
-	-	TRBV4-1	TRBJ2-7	TGCGCCAGCAGCCAAGGAGAGCGGGCCTACGAGCAGTACTTC	CASSQGERAYEQYF
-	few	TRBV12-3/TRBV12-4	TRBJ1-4	TGTGCCAGCAGCCTAGGGGCGGAAGAAAAACTGTTTTTT	CASSLGAEEKLFF
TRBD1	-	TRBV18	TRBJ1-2	TGTGCCAGCTCACCCCCCCGACAGGGTTTTCACTATGGCTACACCTTC	CASSPPRQGFHYGYTF
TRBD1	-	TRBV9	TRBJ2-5	TGTGCCAGCAGCGTAGGACAGGGGGGACAGACCCAGTACTTC	CASSVGQGGQTQYF
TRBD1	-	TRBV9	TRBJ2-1	TGTGCCAGCAGCGTGGACAGGGGCGACTACAATGAGCAGTTCTTC	CASSVDRGDYNEQFF